This TCR beta chain was recovered during a study of blood T cell repertoires in COVID-19. Study summary: Both acute and convalescent COVID-19 samples were obtained from the United States, Italy and Spain. PBMCs, B-cell-depleted T cells, or T cells provided the cDNA or gDNA that made up the material.

Trimming cost V 0 bases and J 8 bases; bases outside gene matches: 11. This CDR3 has 16 amino acids. Looked up from germline, CDR1 is SGHNT and CDR2 is YYREEE (reference sequence). Here immunoSEQ multiplex PCR was the method, and the copy in TCRdb shows in-frame clones only, minus some. The sample consists of 50,000 to 60,000 clones, approximately 80% of them appearing once. The specimen sequenced was peripheral blood. The V call is TRBV5-4, the J call TRBJ1-1; TRBD1 matches at 9 bases. The origin of this receptor is a man aged 65 to 85 with active COVID-19. The CDR3 DNA reads as TGTGCCAGCAGCTTGGCAATAAACCAGGGACAGGGAGAAGCTTTCTTT. The encoded protein is CASSLAINQGQGEAFF.